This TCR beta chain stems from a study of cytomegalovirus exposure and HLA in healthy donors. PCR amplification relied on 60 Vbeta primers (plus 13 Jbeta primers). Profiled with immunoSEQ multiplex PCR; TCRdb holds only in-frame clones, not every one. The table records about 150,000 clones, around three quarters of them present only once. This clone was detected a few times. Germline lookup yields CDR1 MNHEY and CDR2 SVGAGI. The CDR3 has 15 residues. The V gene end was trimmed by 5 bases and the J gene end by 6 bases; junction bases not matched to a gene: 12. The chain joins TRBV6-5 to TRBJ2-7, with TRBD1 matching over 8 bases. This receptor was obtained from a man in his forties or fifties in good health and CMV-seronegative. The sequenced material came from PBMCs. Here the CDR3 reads CASSLDGRGLSEQYF. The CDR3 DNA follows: TGTGCCAGCAGTCTAGACGGCAGGGGGCTTTCCGAGCAGTACTTC.